This is a list of T cell receptor beta chains from one sample in a study of blood T cell repertoires in COVID-19. Clones were sequenced by immunoSEQ multiplex PCR, and TCRdb holds only the in-frame ones, with some missing. Of 210,000 or so clones in the sample, just over 90% were seen once. The specimen sequenced was peripheral blood. The receptors here all came from a man aged 25-40 years with acute or convalescent COVID-19. Each CDR3 is given with its conserved first and last residue. The D gene is left open where the match is weak.

V gene,D gene,J gene,CDR3 protein,CDR3 DNA
TRBV6-6,-,TRBJ1-1,CASRRTVNTEAFF,TGTGCCAGCAGAAGGACAGTGAACACTGAAGCTTTCTTT
TRBV30,-,TRBJ2-7,CAWSRETYEQYF,TGTGCCTGGAGTCGAGAGACCTACGAGCAGTACTTC
TRBV3-1/TRBV3-2,TRBD2,TRBJ2-3,CAIGLGRDTQYF,TGTGCCATCGGACTAGGGAGAGATACGCAGTATTTT
TRBV29-1,-,TRBJ1-2,CSVPGEFGREKTDYGYTF,TGCAGCGTACCGGGGGAATTCGGACGGGAAAAAACGGACTATGGCTACACCTTC
TRBV5-5,-,TRBJ2-1,CASSLPTAYNEQFF,TGTGCCAGCAGCTTACCGACTGCCTACAATGAGCAGTTCTTC
TRBV9,-,TRBJ2-1,CASSVDEGSTYNEQFF,TGTGCCAGCAGCGTAGATGAGGGTAGTACCTACAATGAGCAGTTCTTC
TRBV30,-,TRBJ1-1,CAWSRTANTEAFF,TGTGCCTGGAGCCGGACAGCGAACACTGAAGCTTTCTTT
TRBV5-1,TRBD2,TRBJ2-7,CASRQAGAGVLEQYF,TGCGCCAGCCGGCAGGCGGGAGCGGGAGTCTTAGAGCAGTACTTC
TRBV6-5,TRBD1,TRBJ1-6,CASSYRTGEISPLHF,TGTGCCAGCAGTTACCGGACAGGGGAGATTTCACCCCTCCACTTT
TRBV7-9,-,TRBJ2-7,CASSDYPGGSYEQYF,TGTGCCAGCAGCGACTATCCGGGCGGTTCCTACGAGCAGTACTTC